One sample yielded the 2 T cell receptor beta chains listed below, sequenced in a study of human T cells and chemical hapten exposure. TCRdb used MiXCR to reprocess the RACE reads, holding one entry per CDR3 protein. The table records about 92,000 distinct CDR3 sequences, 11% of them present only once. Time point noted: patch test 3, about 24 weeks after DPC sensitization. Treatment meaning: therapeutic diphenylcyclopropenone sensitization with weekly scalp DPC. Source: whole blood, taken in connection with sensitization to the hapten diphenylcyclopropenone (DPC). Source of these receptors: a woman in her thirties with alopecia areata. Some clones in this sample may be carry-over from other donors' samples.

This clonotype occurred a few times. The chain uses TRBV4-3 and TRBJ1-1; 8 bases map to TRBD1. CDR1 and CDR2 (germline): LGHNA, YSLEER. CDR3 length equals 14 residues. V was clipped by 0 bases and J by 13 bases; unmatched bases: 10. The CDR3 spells CASSQEYGTGEGFF. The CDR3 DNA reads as TGCGCCAGCAGCCAAGAGTACGGGACAGGCGAGGGTTTCTTT.

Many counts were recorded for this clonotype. CDR3 sequence reads: CASSPWYEQYF. CDR3 DNA sequence: TGTGCCAGCAGCCCTTGGTACGAGCAGTACTTC. The chain combines TRBV7-9 with TRBJ2-7; D is uncertain. The CDR3 sequence is 11 residues long. Germline V gives CDR1 SEHNR, CDR2 FQNEAQ (reference sequence). V gave up 5 bases and J gave up 4 bases, with 6 bases separating them.